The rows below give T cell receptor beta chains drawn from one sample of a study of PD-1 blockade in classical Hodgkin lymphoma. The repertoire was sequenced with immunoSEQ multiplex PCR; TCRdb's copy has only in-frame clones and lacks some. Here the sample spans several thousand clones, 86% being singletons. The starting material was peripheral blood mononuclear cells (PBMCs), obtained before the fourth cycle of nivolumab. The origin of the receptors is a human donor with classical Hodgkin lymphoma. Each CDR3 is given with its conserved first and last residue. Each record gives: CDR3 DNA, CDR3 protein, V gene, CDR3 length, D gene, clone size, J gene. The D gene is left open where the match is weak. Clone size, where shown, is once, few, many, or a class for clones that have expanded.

cdr3_nt: TGTGCCAGTAGTTGGTCCGGGACAGGGTGGAAGAGCGAAAAACTGTTTTTT
cdr3_aa: CASSWSGTGWKSEKLFF
v_call: TRBV19
cdr3_length: 17
d_call: TRBD1
clone_size: NA
j_call: TRBJ1-4

cdr3_nt: TGTGCCAGCAGTGAGGCGCACTATGGCTACACCTTC
cdr3_aa: CASSEAHYGYTF
v_call: TRBV6-1
cdr3_length: 12
d_call: NA
clone_size: NA
j_call: TRBJ1-2

cdr3_nt: TGTGCCATCATTCCCTCCCGGGGGGGCACTGAAGCTTTCTTT
cdr3_aa: CAIIPSRGGTEAFF
v_call: TRBV10-3
cdr3_length: 14
d_call: NA
clone_size: NA
j_call: TRBJ1-1

cdr3_nt: TGTGCCAGCAGCCACGGACCCCAGGGGCAAGAGACCCAGTACTTC
cdr3_aa: CASSHGPQGQETQYF
v_call: TRBV7-3
cdr3_length: 15
d_call: NA
clone_size: NA
j_call: TRBJ2-5

cdr3_nt: TGTGCCAGTAGCCTACAGGGGGCCATAAATTCACCCCTCCACTTT
cdr3_aa: CASSLQGAINSPLHF
v_call: TRBV19
cdr3_length: 15
d_call: TRBD1
clone_size: NA
j_call: TRBJ1-6

cdr3_nt: TGTGCCAGCAGCTTAGGGGCCGGCGCCCAAGAGACCCAGTACTTC
cdr3_aa: CASSLGAGAQETQYF
v_call: TRBV7-9
cdr3_length: 15
d_call: NA
clone_size: once
j_call: TRBJ2-5

cdr3_nt: TGTGCCAGTAGTATACACCACTCTAGCGGGGATCTAGCCAAAAACATTCAGTACTTC
cdr3_aa: CASSIHHSSGDLAKNIQYF
v_call: TRBV19
cdr3_length: 19
d_call: TRBD2
clone_size: NA
j_call: TRBJ2-4

cdr3_nt: TGTGCCTTCTCGCGAGGACCGGGTAATTCACCCCTCCACTTT
cdr3_aa: CAFSRGPGNSPLHF
v_call: TRBV30
cdr3_length: 14
d_call: NA
clone_size: NA
j_call: TRBJ1-6

cdr3_nt: TGTGCCTGGAGTGTGGGAAGCTCTGGAAACACCATATATTTT
cdr3_aa: CAWSVGSSGNTIYF
v_call: TRBV30
cdr3_length: 14
d_call: NA
clone_size: once
j_call: TRBJ1-3

cdr3_nt: TGTGCCAGCAGTCACAGGGATTACTCCTATAATTCACCCCTCCACTTT
cdr3_aa: CASSHRDYSYNSPLHF
v_call: TRBV2
cdr3_length: 16
d_call: NA
clone_size: NA
j_call: TRBJ1-6

cdr3_nt: TGTGCCAGCAGAGTGGACCCGGCCCATGGCTACACCTTC
cdr3_aa: CASRVDPAHGYTF
v_call: TRBV2
cdr3_length: 13
d_call: NA
clone_size: NA
j_call: TRBJ1-2

cdr3_nt: TGTGCCTGGATGTGGAAGGGGATATTTGCTGAAGCTTTCTTT
cdr3_aa: CAWMWKGIFAEAFF
v_call: TRBV30
cdr3_length: 14
d_call: NA
clone_size: NA
j_call: TRBJ1-1

cdr3_nt: TGTGCCAGCAGTGAATCTGGGGCCAACGTCCTGACTTTC
cdr3_aa: CASSESGANVLTF
v_call: TRBV6-1
cdr3_length: 13
d_call: NA
clone_size: NA
j_call: TRBJ2-6

cdr3_nt: TGTGCCAGCAGCGCCCAAGTCGGGAGCTCTGGAAACACCATATATTTT
cdr3_aa: CASSAQVGSSGNTIYF
v_call: TRBV9
cdr3_length: 16
d_call: NA
clone_size: NA
j_call: TRBJ1-3

cdr3_nt: TGTGCCAGCAGCTTAAAGGGGAGGACAGAGCAGTTCTTC
cdr3_aa: CASSLKGRTEQFF
v_call: TRBV5-5
cdr3_length: 13
d_call: NA
clone_size: once
j_call: TRBJ2-1

cdr3_nt: TGTGCCAGCAGTTTCACAGGCCCGGGTGAAAAACTGTTTTTT
cdr3_aa: CASSFTGPGEKLFF
v_call: TRBV6-1
cdr3_length: 14
d_call: NA
clone_size: NA
j_call: TRBJ1-4

cdr3_nt: TGTGCCAGCAGTGAGGGACAGGGGGACACCGGGGAGCTGTTTTTT
cdr3_aa: CASSEGQGDTGELFF
v_call: TRBV2
cdr3_length: 15
d_call: TRBD1
clone_size: NA
j_call: TRBJ2-2

cdr3_nt: TGTGCCAGCAGTCTCCGACTAGCGCCCCTCAATGAGCAGTTCTTC
cdr3_aa: CASSLRLAPLNEQFF
v_call: TRBV27
cdr3_length: 15
d_call: TRBD2
clone_size: NA
j_call: TRBJ2-1

cdr3_nt: TGTGCCAGCAGCTTAGGTTGGCAGGGCCGTGGCTACACCTTC
cdr3_aa: CASSLGWQGRGYTF
v_call: TRBV11-1
cdr3_length: 14
d_call: NA
clone_size: few
j_call: TRBJ1-2

cdr3_nt: TGCGCCAGCAGCTACCGACAGGGCCGGGGCTATGGCTACACCTTC
cdr3_aa: CASSYRQGRGYGYTF
v_call: TRBV5-1
cdr3_length: 15
d_call: TRBD1
clone_size: NA
j_call: TRBJ1-2

cdr3_nt: TGTGCCAGCAGTTTAGTGGCAGCCGACTACTATGGCTACACCTTC
cdr3_aa: CASSLVAADYYGYTF
v_call: TRBV28
cdr3_length: 15
d_call: NA
clone_size: NA
j_call: TRBJ1-2

cdr3_nt: TGTGCCAGCAGCCAAGAGATAAGCTCCTACAATGAGCAGTTCTTC
cdr3_aa: CASSQEISSYNEQFF
v_call: TRBV4-2
cdr3_length: 15
d_call: NA
clone_size: few
j_call: TRBJ2-1

cdr3_nt: TGTGCCAGTAACACCGGGGGATCCACAGATACGCAGTATTTT
cdr3_aa: CASNTGGSTDTQYF
v_call: TRBV19
cdr3_length: 14
d_call: NA
clone_size: NA
j_call: TRBJ2-3

cdr3_nt: TGTGCCTTACAAGGGACAGGGCTCGGTGGCTACACCTTC
cdr3_aa: CALQGTGLGGYTF
v_call: TRBV30
cdr3_length: 13
d_call: TRBD1
clone_size: NA
j_call: TRBJ1-2

cdr3_nt: TGTGCCACCCGCGGACAGAGAAATGAAAAACTGTTTTTT
cdr3_aa: CATRGQRNEKLFF
v_call: TRBV15
cdr3_length: 13
d_call: NA
clone_size: once
j_call: TRBJ1-4

cdr3_nt: TGTGCCAGCAGCCCACTAGCGGGAGGGTACAATGAGCAGTTCTTC
cdr3_aa: CASSPLAGGYNEQFF
v_call: TRBV11-2
cdr3_length: 15
d_call: TRBD2
clone_size: NA
j_call: TRBJ2-1

cdr3_nt: TGTGCCAGCTCAGCGGGACTAGCGGGCCGCGTTGATGAGCAGTTCTTC
cdr3_aa: CASSAGLAGRVDEQFF
v_call: TRBV18
cdr3_length: 16
d_call: TRBD2
clone_size: NA
j_call: TRBJ2-1

cdr3_nt: TGTGCCAGCAGCTGGGACAGATACACTGAAGCTTTCTTT
cdr3_aa: CASSWDRYTEAFF
v_call: TRBV7-8
cdr3_length: 13
d_call: TRBD1
clone_size: NA
j_call: TRBJ1-1

cdr3_nt: TGTGCCAGCAGATTCAGGGACGGTCTTGAAGCTTTCTTT
cdr3_aa: CASRFRDGLEAFF
v_call: TRBV27
cdr3_length: 13
d_call: NA
clone_size: NA
j_call: TRBJ1-1

cdr3_nt: TGCGCCAGCAGCTATCAGGGGGACTATGGCTACACCTTC
cdr3_aa: CASSYQGDYGYTF
v_call: TRBV5-1
cdr3_length: 13
d_call: TRBD1
clone_size: NA
j_call: TRBJ1-2

cdr3_nt: TGTGCCAGCAGCCCCACTGCGTGGCCAGATACGCAGTATTTT
cdr3_aa: CASSPTAWPDTQYF
v_call: TRBV7-2
cdr3_length: 14
d_call: NA
clone_size: NA
j_call: TRBJ2-3

cdr3_nt: TGCGCCAGCAGTGAGCAGACCCGCGCGGATACGCAGTATTTT
cdr3_aa: CASSEQTRADTQYF
v_call: TRBV10-2
cdr3_length: 14
d_call: NA
clone_size: NA
j_call: TRBJ2-3

cdr3_nt: TGTGCCAGTAATCACAGGCCGGCGAACACTGAAGCTTTCTTT
cdr3_aa: CASNHRPANTEAFF
v_call: TRBV19
cdr3_length: 14
d_call: NA
clone_size: NA
j_call: TRBJ1-1

cdr3_nt: TGCAGCGCTAAAGGTGATACGCAGTATTTT
cdr3_aa: CSAKGDTQYF
v_call: TRBV20-1
cdr3_length: 10
d_call: NA
clone_size: NA
j_call: TRBJ2-3

cdr3_nt: TGTGCCAGCAGCTTAGAAGGGGCCTACAATGAGCAGTTCTTC
cdr3_aa: CASSLEGAYNEQFF
v_call: TRBV11-3
cdr3_length: 14
d_call: NA
clone_size: NA
j_call: TRBJ2-1

cdr3_nt: TGTGCCAGCTCACCCACCGGGCGGGCTGAGAACACTGAAGCTTTCTTT
cdr3_aa: CASSPTGRAENTEAFF
v_call: TRBV18
cdr3_length: 16
d_call: NA
clone_size: NA
j_call: TRBJ1-1

cdr3_nt: TGTGCCAGCAGGGGACTAGCAGCGGGCACAGATACGCAGTATTTT
cdr3_aa: CASRGLAAGTDTQYF
v_call: TRBV6-5
cdr3_length: 15
d_call: TRBD2
clone_size: NA
j_call: TRBJ2-3

cdr3_nt: TGTGCCAGCAGCTTACAGGGAAACTATGGCTACACCTTC
cdr3_aa: CASSLQGNYGYTF
v_call: TRBV7-2
cdr3_length: 13
d_call: NA
clone_size: NA
j_call: TRBJ1-2

cdr3_nt: TGTGCCATCAGTGACTCCACCGGCGGCAATGAGCAGTTCTTC
cdr3_aa: CAISDSTGGNEQFF
v_call: TRBV10-3
cdr3_length: 14
d_call: NA
clone_size: NA
j_call: TRBJ2-1

cdr3_nt: TGTGCCAGCAGCCCGCAATCTGGGGCCAACGTCCTGACTTTC
cdr3_aa: CASSPQSGANVLTF
v_call: TRBV7-2
cdr3_length: 14
d_call: NA
clone_size: NA
j_call: TRBJ2-6

cdr3_nt: TGCACCAGCAGCCAACCACCCCCGTTAGCGAACACCGGGGAGCTGTTTTTT
cdr3_aa: CTSSQPPPLANTGELFF
v_call: TRBV1
cdr3_length: 17
d_call: NA
clone_size: NA
j_call: TRBJ2-2

cdr3_nt: TGTGCCAGCAGTTACGAAACTGAAGCTTTCTTT
cdr3_aa: CASSYETEAFF
v_call: TRBV6-6
cdr3_length: 11
d_call: NA
clone_size: NA
j_call: TRBJ1-1

cdr3_nt: TGTGCCAGCAGCTCGGACAGGGGAAACACTGAAGCTTTCTTT
cdr3_aa: CASSSDRGNTEAFF
v_call: TRBV5-6
cdr3_length: 14
d_call: TRBD1
clone_size: NA
j_call: TRBJ1-1

cdr3_nt: TGTGCCAGCTCACCAAACTCACGCTCTGGAAACACCATATATTTT
cdr3_aa: CASSPNSRSGNTIYF
v_call: TRBV18
cdr3_length: 15
d_call: NA
clone_size: NA
j_call: TRBJ1-3

cdr3_nt: TGCGCCAGCAGCTCTTTTAGACAGACCTCCTACAATGAGCAGTTCTTC
cdr3_aa: CASSSFRQTSYNEQFF
v_call: TRBV5-1
cdr3_length: 16
d_call: NA
clone_size: NA
j_call: TRBJ2-1

cdr3_nt: TGTGCCAGCTCACCACGAGGAGACGGAGGAAAGAATCAGCCCCAGCATTTT
cdr3_aa: CASSPRGDGGKNQPQHF
v_call: TRBV18
cdr3_length: 17
d_call: NA
clone_size: NA
j_call: TRBJ1-5

cdr3_nt: TGTGCCAGCAGGCGGGCAGGGGACAACACCGGGGAGCTGTTTTTT
cdr3_aa: CASRRAGDNTGELFF
v_call: TRBV6-1
cdr3_length: 15
d_call: NA
clone_size: NA
j_call: TRBJ2-2

cdr3_nt: TGTGCCAGCAGCGTAGCCGGAGGGAGCTCTGGAAACACCATATATTTT
cdr3_aa: CASSVAGGSSGNTIYF
v_call: TRBV9
cdr3_length: 16
d_call: NA
clone_size: NA
j_call: TRBJ1-3

cdr3_nt: TGTGCCAGCAGGGCCCAAAGGACAGGGCAGGAGACCCAGTACTTC
cdr3_aa: CASRAQRTGQETQYF
v_call: TRBV2
cdr3_length: 15
d_call: TRBD1
clone_size: NA
j_call: TRBJ2-5

cdr3_nt: TGCGCCAGCAGGGCCCTAAGAGGACAGGGTAATGGCTACACCTTC
cdr3_aa: CASRALRGQGNGYTF
v_call: TRBV10-2
cdr3_length: 15
d_call: TRBD1
clone_size: NA
j_call: TRBJ1-2

cdr3_nt: TGTGCCAGCAAAGACGGGCCGAACACTGAAGCTTTCTTT
cdr3_aa: CASKDGPNTEAFF
v_call: TRBV2
cdr3_length: 13
d_call: NA
clone_size: NA
j_call: TRBJ1-1